This TCR beta chain came from a study of blood T cell repertoires in COVID-19. Looking at the study overall: Spain, Italy and the United States supplied samples that represented acute and convalescent COVID-19. The analysed material was cDNA or gDNA that came from T cells, B-cell-depleted T cells, or PBMCs.

This clone was counted between two and nine times. In the source study's methods: Amplified reference gene primers provided the basis for estimating nucleated cell counts. Only in-frame clones appear in the TCRdb table, and some are missing; sequencing was by immunoSEQ multiplex PCR. The V and J calls and clone size were taken over from that table, and D and trimming were inferred from the DNA. The table lists 110,000 or so clones, around four fifths of them singletons. The CDR3 consists of 14 residues. The germline V gene encodes CDR1 SQVTM and CDR2 ANQGSEA. Trimming removed 7 bases from V and 8 bases from J; junction bases left unmatched: 13.

The sequencing sample was made of peripheral blood. The chain links TRBV29-1 to TRBJ1-4; 7 positions match TRBD1. The TCR was taken from a woman aged 40 to 50 with acute or convalescent COVID-19. CDR3 bases: TGCAGCGCGGCAGGGACAGACCTTCGGGAAAAACTGTTTTTT. It is translated as CSAAGTDLREKLFF.